Each of the 21 T cell receptor beta chains below was sequenced from the same sample in a study of cytomegalovirus exposure and HLA in healthy donors. Vbeta (60) and Jbeta (13) primers were used in the PCR. Sequencing used immunoSEQ multiplex PCR; TCRdb keeps in-frame clones, though not all of them. The top ten clones hold about 7% of a sample with 160,000 or so clones, roughly 80% of them seen once. The sample taken for sequencing was PBMCs. All receptors derive from a woman in her twenties or thirties in good health and CMV-seropositive.

This chain joins TRBV7-8 and TRBJ1-1; possible D gene TRBD1, 5 bases. The CDR3 contains 14 residues. Trimming took off 2 bases at V and 2 bases at J, with 9 bases between the two ends. Germline V gene data show CDR1 as SGHVS and CDR2 as FQNEAQ. The CDR3 protein is CASSLLTGNTEAFF. The CDR3 DNA sequence: TGTGCCAGCAGCTTACTAACAGGTAACACTGAAGCTTTCTTT.

This chain uses TRBV4-3 with TRBJ1-1, with D possibly matching TRBD1 (5 bases). Trimming removed 1 base from V and 0 bases from J, with 12 bases in between. The V gene's germline CDR1 is LGHNA and CDR2 YSLEER. The CDR3 is made up of 16 amino acids. The CDR3 reads CASSQVWEGMNTEAFF. DNA of the CDR3: TGCGCCAGCAGCCAAGTATGGGAGGGGATGAACACTGAAGCTTTCTTT.

The V call is TRBV4-1, the J call TRBJ2-6; D is possibly TRBD1 (6 bases). This CDR3 is built from 17 residues. V gave up 3 bases and J gave up 0 bases, with 12 bases separating them. The germline V gene has CDR1 MGHRA and CDR2 YSYEKL. The CDR3 DNA is TGCGCCAGCAGCCAGAAGGACAGAAGCTCTGGGGCCAACGTCCTGACTTTC. It specifies CASSQKDRSSGANVLTF.

J is TRBJ1-1 and V is TRBV4-1; possible D gene TRBD1, 5 bases. In germline, CDR1 is MGHRA, CDR2 YSYEKL. CDR3 length: 14 amino acids. The V end lost 4 bases, the J end lost 4 bases, and 13 bases lay between the germline ends. DNA of the CDR3: TGCGCCAGCAGCCCAGCGGGGACGGGCACTGAAGCTTTCTTT. Translation gives CASSPAGTGTEAFF.

The chain is built from TRBV4-2 and TRBJ2-5, with D possibly being TRBD2 (6 bases). Deletions cut 1 base from V and 4 bases from J, with 13 bases between. From germline, CDR1 is LGHNA and CDR2 YNFKEQ. The length of the CDR3 is 15 residues. The CDR3 spells CASSQVGTFGETQYF. The DNA of the CDR3 is TGTGCCAGCAGCCAAGTAGGGACTTTCGGAGAGACCCAGTACTTC.

This clone has just a few counts. V usage is TRBV18 and J usage is TRBJ2-1; D is unresolved. Germline loops: CDR1 KGHSH, CDR2 LQKENI. The CDR3 loop spans 16 amino acids. Trimming took 0 bases from V and 4 from J, leaving 13 bases between them. CDR3 loop: CASSPPSRRFYNEQFF. The CDR3, as DNA: TGTGCCAGCTCACCACCGTCGCGCCGTTTTTACAATGAGCAGTTCTTC.

This clone was counted once. The gene calls are TRBV27 and TRBJ2-3, with 12 nucleotides matching TRBD2. Germline CDR1 reads MNHEY; CDR2 reads SMNVEV (reference sequence). This CDR3 has 19 amino acids. V shed 5 bases, J shed 0 bases, and the junction held 12 bases outside the gene matches. The CDR3, as DNA: TGTGCCAGCAGTCCGAGACTAGCGGGGGACTACTCTAGCACAGATACGCAGTATTTT. Protein product: CASSPRLAGDYSSTDTQYF.

The chain joins TRBV7-3 to TRBJ1-1; possibly TRBD1 for D (5 bases). Between the trimmed V and J ends, which lost 4 bases and 3 bases, there was a span of 15 bases. This CDR3 spans 15 amino acids. Germline values: CDR1 SGHTA, CDR2 FQGTGA. CDR3 amino acids: CASSSNAGGYTEAFF. Written as DNA, the CDR3 is TGTGCCAGCAGCTCGAATGCCGGGGGGTACACTGAAGCTTTCTTT.

The V call is TRBV7-9, the J call TRBJ2-7; weak D call: TRBD2 (5 bases). CDR3 size: 12 residues. Trimming removed 1 base at V and 6 bases at J, with 7 bases between. Germline CDR1 and CDR2: SEHNR and FQNEAQ (reference sequence). The CDR3 reads CASSLVGSEQYF. As DNA, the CDR3 is TGTGCCAGCAGCTTAGTAGGGAGCGAGCAGTACTTC.

The chain couples TRBV15 to TRBJ1-5; D is possibly TRBD1 (5 bases). CDR3 length: 13 amino acids. Germline V gives CDR1 LNHNV, CDR2 YYDKDF (reference sequence). The ends were cut back, 6 bases at V and 3 bases at J, with 9 bases in the middle. CDR3 protein: CATRQGLNQPQHF. The CDR3, as DNA: TGTGCCACCAGGCAGGGCCTCAATCAGCCCCAGCATTTT. Using reference TRBV15 and TRBJ1-5 for the parts outside the CDR3, the full variable domain is DAMVIQNPRYQVTQFGKPVTLSCSQTLNHNVMYWYQQKSSQAPKLLFHYYDKDFNNEADTPDNFQSRRPNTSFCFLDIRSPGLGDTAMYLCATRQGLNQPQHFGDGTRLSIL.

The chain recombines TRBV27 with TRBJ2-3; the match to TRBD2 covers 13 bases. After removal of 5 bases from V and 4 bases from J, the junction contained 9 bases not matched to a gene. Germline CDR1 MNHEY, CDR2 SMNVEV (reference sequence). The CDR3 runs 17 residues. This CDR3 is CASSGGRTSGGSDTQYF. In nucleotides, the CDR3 is TGTGCCAGCAGTGGGGGGCGGACTAGCGGGGGTTCAGATACGCAGTATTTT.

The genes are TRBV19 and TRBJ1-5; the D is unclear. Germline CDR1 is LNHDA and CDR2 is SQIVND (reference sequence). V lost 0 bases and J lost 4, with 4 bases in between. The CDR3 consists of 13 residues. The CDR3 here is CASSIDHNQPQHF. The CDR3 DNA sequence: TGTGCCAGTAGTATAGATCATAATCAGCCCCAGCATTTT.

This chain uses TRBV4-1 with TRBJ2-1; 10 bases line up with TRBD1. CDR1 and CDR2 from the germline V gene are MGHRA and YSYEKL. V lost 4 bases to trimming and J lost 5 bases; unmatched junction nucleotides: 11. The CDR3 has 17 residues. The CDR3 reads CASSPLTRQGANNEQFF. The CDR3 DNA sequence: TGCGCCAGCAGCCCGCTAACCCGACAGGGGGCAAACAATGAGCAGTTCTTC.

With respect to this clone: Germline is not matched at one junction end, which may reflect a read error. The chain uses TRBV4-2 and TRBJ2-3; tentatively, D is TRBD1 (5 bases). The CDR3 contains 14 residues. Germline assignment: CDR1 LGHNA and CDR2 YNFKEQ. This chain's CDR3 is CASSQGPSTGTQYF. The CDR3 DNA follows: TGTGCCAGCAGCCAAGGGCCGAGCACAGGTACGCAGTATTTT.

This clone showed up just a few times. The V gene is TRBV6-1, the J gene TRBJ1-2, with TRBD1 matching 7 bases. J gave up 5 bases and V 5 bases, and 8 bases lay outside the gene matches. Looked up from germline, CDR1 is MNHNS and CDR2 is SASEGT. The CDR3 is 14 residues long. The DNA of the CDR3 is TGTGCCAGCAGTTCGCTCGAACAGGGGTATGGCTACACCTTC. As protein: CASSSLEQGYGYTF.

The V call is TRBV28, the J call TRBJ1-2; weak D call: TRBD1 (6 bases). CDR1 and CDR2 (germline): MDHEN, SYDVKM. Trimming cost V 4 bases and J 8 bases, with 14 bases left between them. This CDR3 is built from 13 residues. The DNA for the CDR3 is TGTGCCAGCAGTTCGGGGCAGGGGAGCGGCTACACCTTC. It specifies CASSSGQGSGYTF.

The rearrangement joins TRBV5-6 to TRBJ2-5; 7 nucleotides line up with TRBD1. This CDR3 has 13 amino acids. J lost 5 bases, V lost 5 bases, and 6 bases had no gene match. The germline gives CDR1 SGHDT, CDR2 YYEEEE. Here the CDR3 reads CASSYGTEETQYF. The CDR3 nucleotides are TGTGCCAGCAGTTACGGGACAGAGGAGACCCAGTACTTC.

The rearrangement joins TRBV15 to TRBJ1-5; the D gene is possibly TRBD1 (6 bases). The V and J ends lost 5 bases and 1 base respectively, with 15 bases between them. This CDR3 contains 16 residues. Germline CDR1 and CDR2: LNHNV and YYDKDF (reference sequence). In nucleotides, the CDR3 is TGTGCCACCAGCTCCCACAGGGTGGGCAGCAATCAGCCCCAGCATTTT. It is translated as CATSSHRVGSNQPQHF. The variable domain in full, with the rest retrieved from reference TRBV15 and TRBJ1-5, is DAMVIQNPRYQVTQFGKPVTLSCSQTLNHNVMYWYQQKSSQAPKLLFHYYDKDFNNEADTPDNFQSRRPNTSFCFLDIRSPGLGDTAMYLCATSSHRVGSNQPQHFGDGTRLSIL.

The chain combines TRBV19 with TRBJ2-3; 8 bases are a match to TRBD1. There are 16 residues in the CDR3. Trimming took 7 bases from V and 3 from J; bases not matched to a gene: 12. Germline V CDR1 and CDR2: LNHDA, SQIVND (reference sequence). The CDR3 protein is CASTPKQDRATDTQYF. Here the CDR3 DNA reads TGTGCCAGTACCCCAAAACAGGACAGGGCGACAGATACGCAGTATTTT.

V usage is TRBV4-3 and J usage is TRBJ2-5; perhaps TRBD1 as D (5 bases). The V end was cut by 0 bases, the J end by 7 bases, with 9 bases between. This CDR3 is 13 amino acids long. CDR1 and CDR2 (germline): LGHNA, YSLEER. CDR3 coding DNA: TGCGCCAGCAGCCAAGATCAGGGTGGGACCCAGTACTTC. Translation gives CASSQDQGGTQYF.

The chain is built from TRBV7-9 and TRBJ2-7, with D unclear. The germline V and J ends were trimmed by 3 bases and 1 base, with 7 bases remaining between them. This CDR3 region has 13 residues. The germline V gene has CDR1 SEHNR and CDR2 FQNEAQ (reference sequence). The CDR3 sequence is CASSFDNSYEQYF. For the CDR3, the DNA is TGTGCCAGCAGCTTCGACAATTCCTACGAGCAGTACTTC.